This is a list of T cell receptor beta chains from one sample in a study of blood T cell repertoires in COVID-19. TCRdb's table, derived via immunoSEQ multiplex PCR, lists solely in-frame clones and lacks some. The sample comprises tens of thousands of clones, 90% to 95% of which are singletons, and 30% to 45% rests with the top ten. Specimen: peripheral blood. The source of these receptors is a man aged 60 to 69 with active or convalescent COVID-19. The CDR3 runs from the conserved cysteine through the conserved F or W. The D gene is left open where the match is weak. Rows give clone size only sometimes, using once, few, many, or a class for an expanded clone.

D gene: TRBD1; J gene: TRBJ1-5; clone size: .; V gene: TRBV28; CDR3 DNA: TGTGCCAGCAGATCAGAACGGGGGACAGGTCTTCCCAATCAGCCCCAGCATTTT; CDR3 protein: CASRSERGTGLPNQPQHF
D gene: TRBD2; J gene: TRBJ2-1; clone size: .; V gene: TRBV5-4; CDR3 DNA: TGTGCCAGCAGCCCGCCGGGACTAGCCAACAATGAGCAGTTCTTC; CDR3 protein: CASSPPGLANNEQFF
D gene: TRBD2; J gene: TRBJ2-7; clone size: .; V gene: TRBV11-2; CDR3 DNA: TGTGCCAGCAGCTTATCACGTCTAGCGGGAACCGAGCAGTACTTC; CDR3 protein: CASSLSRLAGTEQYF
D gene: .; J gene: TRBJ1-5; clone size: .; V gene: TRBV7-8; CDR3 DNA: TGTGCCAGCAGCCGCTTTGGGCAGAATAGCAATCAGCCCCAGCATTTT; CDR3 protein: CASSRFGQNSNQPQHF
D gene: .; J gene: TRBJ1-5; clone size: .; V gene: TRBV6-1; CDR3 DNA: TGTGCCAGCAGTGACGGTCAGCCCCAGCATTTT; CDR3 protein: CASSDGQPQHF
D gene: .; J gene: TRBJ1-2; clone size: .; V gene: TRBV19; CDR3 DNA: TGTGCCAGTAGTATGGCGGGGAAGAGGAATGGCTACACCTTC; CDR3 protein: CASSMAGKRNGYTF
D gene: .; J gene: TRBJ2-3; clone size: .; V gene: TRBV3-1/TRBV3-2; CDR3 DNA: TGTGCCAGCAGCCAAGATTCCCAGGACACAGATACGCAGTATTTT; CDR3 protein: CASSQDSQDTDTQYF
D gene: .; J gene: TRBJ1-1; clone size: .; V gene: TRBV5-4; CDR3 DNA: TGTGCCAGCAGCTTGCAGGGGTACACTGAAGCTTTCTTT; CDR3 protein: CASSLQGYTEAFF
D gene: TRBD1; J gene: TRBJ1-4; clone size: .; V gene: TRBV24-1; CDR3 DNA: TGTGCCACCAGTGATGGACAGGCCGGCATTGAAAAACTGTTTTTT; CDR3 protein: CATSDGQAGIEKLFF
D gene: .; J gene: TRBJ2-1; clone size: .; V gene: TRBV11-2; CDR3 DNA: TGTGCCAGCAGCTTAAATCCATTGAGCCACAATGAGCAGTTCTTC; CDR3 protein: CASSLNPLSHNEQFF
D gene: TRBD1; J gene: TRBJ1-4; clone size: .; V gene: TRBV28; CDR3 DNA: TGTGCCAGCAGTTTATTCAGGGGGCGCCCCGGTAATGAAAAACTGTTTTTT; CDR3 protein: CASSLFRGRPGNEKLFF
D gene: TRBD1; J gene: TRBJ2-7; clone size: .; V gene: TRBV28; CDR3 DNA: TGTGCCAGCAACCGGGGACAGGGCGGCAACGAGCAGTACTTC; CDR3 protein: CASNRGQGGNEQYF
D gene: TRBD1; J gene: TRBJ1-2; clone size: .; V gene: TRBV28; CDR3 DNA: TGTGCCAGCAGACCGTCGGGACAGGCTAACTATGGCTACACCTTC; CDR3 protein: CASRPSGQANYGYTF
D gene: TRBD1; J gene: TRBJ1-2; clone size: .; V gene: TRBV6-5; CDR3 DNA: TGTGCCAGCGTGCGCGGGACAGGTGAATATGGCTACACCTTC; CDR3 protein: CASVRGTGEYGYTF
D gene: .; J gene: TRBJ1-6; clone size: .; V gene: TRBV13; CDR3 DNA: TGTGCCAGCAGCTTAAGCCTCCTATGGAATTCACCCCTCCACTTT; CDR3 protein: CASSLSLLWNSPLHF
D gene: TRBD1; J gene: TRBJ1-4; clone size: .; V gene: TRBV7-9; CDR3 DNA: TGTGCCAGCAGCCGTGGGACAGGGGCTAATGAAAAACTGTTTTTT; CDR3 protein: CASSRGTGANEKLFF
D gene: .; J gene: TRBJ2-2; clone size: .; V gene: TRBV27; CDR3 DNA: TGTGCCAGCAGTTCGAGGGGGGGTAACACCGGGGAGCTGTTTTTT; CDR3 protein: CASSSRGGNTGELFF
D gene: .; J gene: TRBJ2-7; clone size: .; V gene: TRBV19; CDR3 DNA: TGTGCCAGTAGCACCTCGAGGGGGGGACCCTACGAGCAGTACTTC; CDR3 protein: CASSTSRGGPYEQYF
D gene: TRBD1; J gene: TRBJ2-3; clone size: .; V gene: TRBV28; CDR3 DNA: TGTGCCAGCAGGGTTATGGGGGACAGGGGCAAAGATACGCAGTATTTT; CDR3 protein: CASRVMGDRGKDTQYF
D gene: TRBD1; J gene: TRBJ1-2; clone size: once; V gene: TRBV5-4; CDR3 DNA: TGTGCCAGCAGACCGACAGGGGGAGGCTATGGCTACACCTTC; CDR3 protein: CASRPTGGGYGYTF
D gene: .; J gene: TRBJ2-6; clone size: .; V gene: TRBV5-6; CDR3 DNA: TGTGCCAGCAGGCCGACCGGAGTCTCTGGGGCCAACGTCCTGACTTTC; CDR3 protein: CASRPTGVSGANVLTF
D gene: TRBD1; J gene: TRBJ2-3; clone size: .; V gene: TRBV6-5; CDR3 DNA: TGTGCCAGCAACCTGAAACAGGGGGCAGATACGCAGTATTTT; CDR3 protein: CASNLKQGADTQYF
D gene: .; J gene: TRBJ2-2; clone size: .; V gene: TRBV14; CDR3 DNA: TGTGCCAGCAGCCAAGATGGGGGGACCGGGGAGCTGTTTTTT; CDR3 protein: CASSQDGGTGELFF
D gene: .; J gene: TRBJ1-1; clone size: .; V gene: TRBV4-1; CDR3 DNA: TGCGCCAGCAGCCAAGAAGGGGGGAACACTGAAGCTTTCTTT; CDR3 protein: CASSQEGGNTEAFF
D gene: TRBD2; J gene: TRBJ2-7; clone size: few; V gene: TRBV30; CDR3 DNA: TGTGCCTGGAGTGTAGGACTAGCATTGGACGAGCAGTACTTC; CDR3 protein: CAWSVGLALDEQYF
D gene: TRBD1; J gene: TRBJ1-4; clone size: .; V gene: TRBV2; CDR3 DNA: TGTGCCAGCAGACAGGGGACAGGAGAAAAACTGTTTTTT; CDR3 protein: CASRQGTGEKLFF
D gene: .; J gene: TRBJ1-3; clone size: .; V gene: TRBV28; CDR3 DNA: TGTGCCAGCAGTTTGGGGGGATCTGGAAACACCATATATTTT; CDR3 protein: CASSLGGSGNTIYF
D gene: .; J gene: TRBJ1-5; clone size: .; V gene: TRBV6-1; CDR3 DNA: TGTGCCAGCAGTGAAGCGCGACTCCTGAATCAGCCCCAGCATTTT; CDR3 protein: CASSEARLLNQPQHF
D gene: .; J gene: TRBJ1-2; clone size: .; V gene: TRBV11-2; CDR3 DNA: TGTGCCAGCAGCTTAGATATTCGGAATGCGGCCTATGGCTACACCTTC; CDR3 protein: CASSLDIRNAAYGYTF
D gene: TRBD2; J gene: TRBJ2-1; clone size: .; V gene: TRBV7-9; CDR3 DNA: TGTGCCAGCAGCTTAGGACTAGCGGGAGGCCGCGCGTGGAATGAGCAGTTCTTC; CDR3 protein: CASSLGLAGGRAWNEQFF
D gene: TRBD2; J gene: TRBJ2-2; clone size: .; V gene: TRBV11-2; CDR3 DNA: TGTGCCAGCAGCTTACGTAGCGGGAGAGTTACCGGGGAGCTGTTTTTT; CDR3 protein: CASSLRSGRVTGELFF
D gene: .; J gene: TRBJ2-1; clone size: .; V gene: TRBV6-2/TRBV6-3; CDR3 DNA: TGTGCCAGCAGCACCACATTTAATGAGCAGTTCTTC; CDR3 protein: CASSTTFNEQFF